This T cell receptor beta chain is from a study of cytomegalovirus exposure and HLA in healthy donors. Both 60 Vbeta primers and 13 Jbeta primers went into the PCR. Profiling relied on immunoSEQ multiplex PCR, and the TCRdb table lists in-frame clones only, not all of them. The sample shows roughly 70,000 clones, around three quarters of them seen only once. CDR3 length: 12 residues. Germline V gene sequence: CDR1 SNHLY, CDR2 FYNNEI. Trimming took off 5 bases at V and 5 bases at J, with 7 bases between the two ends. Study-wide results and limits: An Asian-associated ancestry cluster reportedly showed fewer N-insertions than the approximately 700-donor mean in a later analysis.

Comments on this clone: The antigen remains undetermined.

The chain uses TRBV2 and TRBJ2-1, with unresolved D. This clonotype originated in a man between 50 and 59 years old in good health and CMV-seronegative. The sample consisted of PBMCs. The CDR3 protein is CASSLRDNEQFF. In nucleotides, the CDR3 is TGTGCCAGCAGTTTAAGAGACAATGAGCAGTTCTTC.